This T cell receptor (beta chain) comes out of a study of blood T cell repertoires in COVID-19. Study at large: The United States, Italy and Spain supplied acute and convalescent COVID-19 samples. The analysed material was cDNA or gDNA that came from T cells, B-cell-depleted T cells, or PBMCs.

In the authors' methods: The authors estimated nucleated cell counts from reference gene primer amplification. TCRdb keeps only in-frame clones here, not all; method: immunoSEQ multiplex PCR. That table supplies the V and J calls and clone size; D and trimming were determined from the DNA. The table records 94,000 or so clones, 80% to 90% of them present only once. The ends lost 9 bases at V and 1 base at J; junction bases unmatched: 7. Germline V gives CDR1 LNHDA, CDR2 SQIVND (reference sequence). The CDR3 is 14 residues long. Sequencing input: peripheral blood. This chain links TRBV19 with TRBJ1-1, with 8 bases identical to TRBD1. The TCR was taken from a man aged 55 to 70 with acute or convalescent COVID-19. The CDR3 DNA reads TGTGCCAGCAAAAGGACAGGGAGGAACACTGAAGCTTTCTTT. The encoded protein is CASKRTGRNTEAFF.